This section outlines one T cell receptor (beta chain) sequence together with its context. Antigen specificity is unknown. Trimming took 0 bases from V and 0 from J, leaving 15 bases between them. Germline V gene lookup returns CDR1 MNHNS and CDR2 SASEGT. The CDR3 loop spans 17 amino acids. The data stem from a study of shared clonotypes between healthy human individuals. Regarding the study as a whole: Clonotypes that were shared across a handful of donors made up approximately 5% of naive CD4 clonotypes.

Some clones are missing from TCRdb's copy, which holds only in-frame ones; the method was immunoSEQ multiplex PCR. The sample holds hundreds of thousands of clones, 90% to 96% seen once. The TCR was taken from a woman aged 30 to 39 in good health. The rearrangement joins TRBV6-1 to TRBJ2-7; D not certain. The sequencing sample was made of naive CD4+ T cells sorted from blood. The sample's subset: CD45RA+ positively selected. CDR3 DNA: TGTGCCAGCAGTGAAGCGCGAGGTATCATCCGCTCCTACGAGCAGTACTTC. This gives the protein CASSEARGIIRSYEQYF.